Below, 26 T cell receptor beta chains from the same sample are listed, as sequenced in a study of blood T cell repertoires in COVID-19 (dated by TCRdb to the early 2020s). The library was obtained by the immunoSEQ multiplex PCR assay. Entries here come from immuneACCESS through TCRdb and include only in-frame sequences with V and J called. Some clones fail to appear in such tables; in the studies checked, an unresolved V gene covers under half of the shortfall, and the cause of the remainder is unknown. The table for this sample lists approximately 450,000 clones; more than 80% of them were counted only once. The top ten hold 1% to 1.3% of the sample. Input material: PBMCs or T cells enriched from blood (not recorded which). These receptors were collected from a young man who had recovered from COVID-19.

The genes are TRBV7-8 and TRBJ1-5; 7 bases map to TRBD1. The junction had 6 bases not matched to a gene; V was cut back by 5 bases and J by 2 bases. Germline V CDR1 and CDR2: SGHVS, FQNEAQ. The CDR3 runs 15 residues. In DNA form, the CDR3 reads TGTGCCAGCAGCACCAGGGGGGATGGCAATCAGCCCCAGCATTTT. Translating gives CASSTRGDGNQPQHF.

The gene calls are TRBV7-3 and TRBJ2-2; TRBD2 might be the D (7 bases). V lost 2 bases and J lost 4, with 11 bases in between. Germline assignment: CDR1 SGHTA and CDR2 FQGTGA. There are 15 residues in the CDR3. The CDR3 loop reads CASSLVAGATGELFF. In nucleotides, the CDR3 is TGTGCCAGCAGCTTAGTGGCGGGGGCCACCGGGGAGCTGTTTTTT. Full variable domain (outside the CDR3, taken from reference TRBV7-3 and TRBJ2-2): GAGVSQTPSNKVTEKGKYVELRCDPISGHTALYWYRQSLGQGPEFLIYFQGTGAADDSGLPNDRFFAVRPEGSVSTLKIQRTERGDSAVYLCASSLVAGATGELFFGEGSRLTVL.

This clone appeared a few times. The CDR3 spells CASSTGTVNTGELFF. The CDR3 DNA is TGTGCCAGCAGCACCGGGACAGTGAACACCGGGGAGCTGTTTTTT. The chain combines TRBV28 with TRBJ2-2, with 7 bases identical to TRBD1. The CDR3 runs to 15 residues. V lost 6 bases and J lost 1; bases outside the gene matches: 5. The germline V gene has CDR1 MDHEN and CDR2 SYDVKM.

The chain employs TRBV25-1 and TRBJ1-2; 11 nucleotides line up with TRBD1. Looked up from germline, CDR1 is MGHDK and CDR2 is SYGVNS. With V trimmed by 6 bases and J by 5 bases, 11 bases remained unmatched. This CDR3 region has 16 residues. The CDR3 DNA follows: TGTGCCAGCAGCGAGGGAGGGACAGGGGGACGTTATGGCTACACCTTC. Translated, it gives CASSEGGTGGRYGYTF.

The gene calls are TRBV9 and TRBJ2-7, with D possibly matching TRBD1 (6 bases). From germline, CDR1 is SGDLS and CDR2 YYNGEE. V dropped 0 bases and J dropped 0 bases, with 13 bases sitting between them. There are 16 residues in the CDR3. CDR3 residues: CASSVAVTGSSYEQYF. CDR3 DNA: TGTGCCAGCAGCGTAGCGGTAACAGGGAGCTCCTACGAGCAGTACTTC.

This clone was observed a single time. The J gene is TRBJ2-2, the V gene TRBV10-3, with D unresolved. Germline CDR1 is ENHRY and CDR2 is SYGVKD. V lost 10 bases and J lost 1, with 10 bases in between. This CDR3 has 13 residues. CDR3 residues: CATGSLNTGELFF. CDR3 bases: TGTGCCACAGGATCATTGAACACCGGGGAGCTGTTTTTT.

This sequence joins TRBV29-1 and TRBJ2-3; TRBD2 aligns across 11 bases. The CDR3 covers 14 residues. Germline V gene sequence: CDR1 SQVTM, CDR2 ANQGSEA. The junction had 6 bases not matched to a gene; V was cut back by 6 bases and J by 4 bases. The CDR3 spells CSVGTSGGADTQYF. DNA of the CDR3: TGCAGCGTGGGGACTAGCGGAGGTGCAGATACGCAGTATTTT.

The CDR3 region is CASSQGTAYEQYF. The CDR3 DNA reads TGTGCCAGCAGTCAAGGGACAGCTTACGAGCAGTACTTC. This chain links TRBV27 with TRBJ2-7; 7 nucleotides line up with TRBD1. The germline CDR1 and CDR2 sequences are MNHEY and SMNVEV (reference sequence). The CDR3 is 13 residues long. The junction had 5 bases not matched to a gene; V was cut back by 5 bases and J by 4 bases.

V gene TRBV10-3 combines with J gene TRBJ1-2; D call uncertain. Germline loops: CDR1 ENHRY, CDR2 SYGVKD. V lost 7 bases, J lost 0 bases, and 15 bases lay in between. The CDR3 has 15 residues. The CDR3 region has the DNA TGTGCCATCAAAGCGGGCCAGAGCTCTAACTATGGCTACACCTTC. Protein sequence: CAIKAGQSSNYGYTF.

The V and J genes are TRBV5-1 and TRBJ2-5; TRBD2 matches at 9 bases. J gave up 5 bases and V 3 bases, and 8 bases lay outside the gene matches. CDR1 SGHRS and CDR2 YFSETQ come from the germline V gene. The CDR3 has 15 residues. CDR3 nucleotide sequence: TGCGCCAGCAGCTCGGTAGCGGGAGTATATGAGACCCAGTACTTC. Translated: CASSSVAGVYETQYF.

The chain links TRBV11-2 to TRBJ2-7; tentative D call: TRBD2 (6 bases). The germline gives CDR1 SGHAT, CDR2 FQNNGV. V lost 1 base, J lost 0 bases, and 13 bases lay in between. This CDR3 contains 16 residues. CDR3 in amino acids: CASSLGRGSGSYEQYF. CDR3 nucleotides: TGTGCCAGCAGCTTAGGTCGGGGGTCGGGCTCCTACGAGCAGTACTTC.

The V and J genes are TRBV28 and TRBJ1-2; a weak D match, TRBD1 (5 bases). Trimming cost V 3 bases and J 6 bases, with 11 bases left between them. The CDR3 runs to 13 residues. Germline V gene sequence: CDR1 MDHEN, CDR2 SYDVKM. CDR3 nucleotide sequence: TGTGCCAGCAGTTTTGGCCGGGGGGATGGCTACACCTTC. Amino acid sequence: CASSFGRGDGYTF.

The chain joins TRBV27 to TRBJ2-3; TRBD1 agrees at 9 bases. The junction had 8 bases not matched to a gene; V was cut back by 6 bases and J by 4 bases. This CDR3 is built from 15 residues. Germline V gives CDR1 MNHEY, CDR2 SMNVEV (reference sequence). The CDR3, as DNA: TGTGCCAGCAGCTCGGGACAGGGCAAAGCAGATACGCAGTATTTT. Translation: CASSSGQGKADTQYF.

The rearrangement joins TRBV15 to TRBJ1-5; D uncertain. The CDR3 contains 14 residues. The V end was cut by 6 bases, the J end by 0 bases, with 9 bases between. Germline V gene data show CDR1 as LNHNV and CDR2 as YYDKDF (reference sequence). The CDR3 nucleotides are TGTGCCACCAGGGAGGAATATAGCAATCAGCCCCAGCATTTT. The encoded protein is CATREEYSNQPQHF. Full variable domain (remainder filled in from reference TRBV15 and TRBJ1-5): DAMVIQNPRYQVTQFGKPVTLSCSQTLNHNVMYWYQQKSSQAPKLLFHYYDKDFNNEADTPDNFQSRRPNTSFCFLDIRSPGLGDTAMYLCATREEYSNQPQHFGDGTRLSIL.

The gene calls are TRBV19 and TRBJ2-3; 7 bases are a match to TRBD2. CDR1 is LNHDA, CDR2 SQIVND, per germline (reference sequence). With 8 bases clipped from V and 0 bases from J, the junction kept 2 bases outside the gene matches. The CDR3 contains 13 residues. The CDR3, as DNA: TGTGCCAGTTGGGGGGGGAGCACAGATACGCAGTATTTT. The encoded protein is CASWGGSTDTQYF.

This clone was recorded only once. The chain couples TRBV5-1 to TRBJ2-5; 16 bases are a match to TRBD2. The CDR3 is 17 residues long. Germline V gene lookup returns CDR1 SGHRS and CDR2 YFSETQ. Trimming took 4 bases from V and 4 from J; bases not matched to a gene: 7. Here the CDR3 reads CASSLGTSGRGLETQYF. The CDR3 region has the DNA TGCGCCAGCAGCCTCGGGACTAGCGGGAGGGGTTTAGAGACCCAGTACTTC.

The V call is TRBV4-1, the J call TRBJ2-7; D is unclear. Germline lookup yields CDR1 MGHRA and CDR2 YSYEKL. With 0 bases removed from V and 0 bases from J, the gap between germline ends came to 3 bases. This CDR3 has 13 residues. CDR3 in amino acids: CASSQEYSYEQYF. The CDR3 nucleotides are TGCGCCAGCAGCCAAGAATACTCCTACGAGCAGTACTTC.

The chain couples TRBV5-6 to TRBJ2-3; the match to TRBD2 covers 7 bases. CDR3 length equals 17 residues. CDR1 and CDR2 (germline): SGHDT, YYEEEE. With 4 bases clipped from V and 4 bases from J, the junction kept 15 bases outside the gene matches. In nucleotides, the CDR3 is TGTGCCAGCAGCACCTCCTATAGGGCGGGAGTCCCAGATACGCAGTATTTT. Its translation: CASSTSYRAGVPDTQYF.

The V and J genes are TRBV28 and TRBJ1-6; D gene unclear. Germline-derived CDR1 and CDR2 are MDHEN and SYDVKM. This CDR3 spans 13 amino acids. V lost 2 bases, J lost 12 bases, and 11 bases lay in between. CDR3 in DNA: TGTGCCAGCAGTTTAGGCCCGGGTAAACCCCTCCACTTT. It codes for CASSLGPGKPLHF. Full variable domain (outside the CDR3, taken from reference TRBV28 and TRBJ1-6): DVKVTQSSRYLVKRTGEKVFLECVQDMDHENMFWYRQDPGLGLRLIYFSYDVKMKEKGDIPEGYSVSREKKERFSLILESASTNQTSMYLCASSLGPGKPLHFGNGTRLTVT.

This rearrangement joins TRBV18 to TRBJ2-3; no firm D call. The CDR3 runs 15 residues. Germline V gene lookup returns CDR1 KGHSH and CDR2 LQKENI. V lost 3 bases to trimming and J lost 0 bases, with 10 bases between them. CDR3 bases: TGTGCCAGCTCACCTTTTTCAACTAGCACAGATACGCAGTATTTT. This gives the protein CASSPFSTSTDTQYF.

V gene TRBV18 combines with J gene TRBJ2-7, with TRBD2 matching over 10 bases. CDR1 is KGHSH and CDR2 is LQKENI in the germline V gene. Unmatched junction bases numbered 7, after V lost 2 bases and J lost 3 bases. CDR3 length: 16 amino acids. CDR3 region: CASSPVGTSGDYEQYF. CDR3 nucleotides: TGTGCCAGCTCACCAGTGGGAACTAGCGGGGACTACGAGCAGTACTTC.

This clone has only one observation. The J gene is TRBJ1-6, the V gene TRBV19, with TRBD1 identical over 7 bases. The J segment lost 6 bases and the V segment lost 5 bases, leaving 13 bases of the junction unmatched. The CDR3 is 17 residues long. The germline V gene has CDR1 LNHDA and CDR2 SQIVND (reference sequence). Here the CDR3 reads CASSPSKAGGVNSPLHF. The CDR3 DNA sequence: TGTGCCAGTAGTCCGTCGAAGGCAGGGGGAGTTAATTCACCCCTCCACTTT.

The rearrangement joins TRBV29-1 to TRBJ2-2; 8 positions agree with TRBD2. Germline values: CDR1 SQVTM, CDR2 ANQGSEA. The CDR3 spans 14 residues. V dropped 6 bases and J dropped 4; count of bases not matched to a gene: 7. The chain's CDR3 is CSVAGTRSTGELFF. The CDR3 region has the DNA TGCAGCGTGGCCGGGACTAGGAGCACCGGGGAGCTGTTTTTT.

The V call is TRBV9, the J call TRBJ2-3; 7 nucleotides align to TRBD1. This CDR3 contains 15 residues. The V gene's germline CDR1 is SGDLS and CDR2 YYNGEE. Unmatched junction bases numbered 8, after V lost 5 bases and J lost 2 bases. The CDR3 sequence is CASRETGVPTDTQYF. CDR3 bases: TGTGCCAGCAGGGAAACAGGGGTTCCCACAGATACGCAGTATTTT.

V gene TRBV10-3 combines with J gene TRBJ2-5, with TRBD2 identical over 7 bases. CDR1 ENHRY and CDR2 SYGVKD come from the germline V gene. V was clipped by 3 bases and J by 5 bases; unmatched bases: 15. The CDR3 spans 17 residues. The CDR3 reads CAISERRGGSGAETQYF. In DNA form, the CDR3 reads TGTGCCATCAGTGAACGGCGAGGCGGGAGTGGTGCGGAGACCCAGTACTTC.

V and J are TRBV13 and TRBJ1-1; TRBD1 might be the D (5 bases). V gave up 4 bases and J gave up 1 base, with 16 bases separating them. CDR3 length: 16 amino acids. Germline lookup yields CDR1 PRHDT and CDR2 FYEKMQ (reference sequence). The CDR3 nucleotides read TGTGCCAGCAGCTCCGACAGTTTATCCCCGAACACTGAAGCTTTCTTT. It is translated as CASSSDSLSPNTEAFF.